A single sample is the source of the 14 T cell receptor beta chains below, sequenced in a study of B cell selection in AIRE deficiency. Sequencing was performed with immunoSEQ multiplex PCR; in TCRdb, only in-frame clones are kept and a portion is missing. The table lists roughly 23,000 clones, approximately 96% of them singletons. Conventional CD4 T cells were sorted as CD4+CD127+ cells. Sequencing used CD4+CD127+ conventional T cells sorted from PBMCs. The receptors derive from a human donor in good health.

The chain has TRBV9 and TRBJ2-4; the match to TRBD1 covers 8 bases. The V gene end was trimmed by 4 bases and the J gene end by 5 bases; junction bases not matched to a gene: 11. The length of the CDR3 is 16 residues. Germline V gene data show CDR1 as SGDLS and CDR2 as YYNGEE. The CDR3 reads CASSPTGGPTENIQYF. CDR3 nucleotides: TGTGCCAGCAGCCCAACAGGGGGACCGACTGAAAACATTCAGTACTTC.

This clone has only one observation. J is TRBJ1-5 and V is TRBV7-6; 8 bases map to TRBD1. CDR1 SGHVS and CDR2 FNYEAQ come from the germline V gene. Unmatched junction bases numbered 11, after V lost 5 bases and J lost 11 bases. This CDR3 comprises 14 residues. The CDR3 loop is CASSPTGDLVAQHF. The CDR3, as DNA: TGTGCCAGCAGCCCGACAGGGGACTTGGTAGCCCAGCATTTT.

This clone showed up just once. The chain joins TRBV19 to TRBJ2-7, with 7 bases lining up with TRBD1. The CDR3 extends over 18 amino acids. The trim removed 6 bases at V and 2 bases at J, leaving 19 bases unmatched. Germline CDR1 reads LNHDA; CDR2 reads SQIVND (reference sequence). Here the CDR3 reads CASSPRGPRQGSPYEQYF. The CDR3 nucleotides read TGTGCCAGTAGCCCCCGAGGGCCCCGACAGGGATCCCCCTACGAGCAGTACTTC.

CDR3 bases: TGCAGCGTGCGACCCGACGGAATTGAAGCTTTCTTT. Amino acid sequence: CSVRPDGIEAFF. The chain has TRBV29-1 and TRBJ1-1; D unclear. In germline, CDR1 is SQVTM, CDR2 ANQGSEA. The CDR3 spans 12 residues. Trimming stripped 6 bases from V and 7 bases from J, with 15 bases between.

V is TRBV12-5 and J is TRBJ2-3; D remains ambiguous. Deletions cut 4 bases from V and 1 base from J, with 6 bases between. Germline V CDR1 and CDR2: LGHNT, FRNRAP. The CDR3 spans 13 residues. The CDR3 region is CASGSSGTDTQYF. The CDR3 DNA reads TGTGCTAGTGGTTCGTCAGGCACAGATACGCAGTATTTT.

V and J are TRBV19 and TRBJ1-1, with D unclear. This CDR3 contains 15 residues. Trimming removed 7 bases at V and 3 bases at J, with 18 bases between. Germline-derived CDR1 and CDR2 are LNHDA and SQIVND (reference sequence). CDR3 nucleotide sequence: TGTGCCAGTATGAGGACCCAGAGTGGGGACACTGAAGCTTTCTTT. Translating it yields CASMRTQSGDTEAFF.

This chain uses TRBV9 with TRBJ1-1; D is possibly TRBD1 (5 bases). CDR3 size: 15 residues. In germline, CDR1 is SGDLS, CDR2 YYNGEE. Trimming shortened V by 0 bases and J by 5 bases, and 14 bases separated the two germline ends. In DNA form, the CDR3 reads TGTGCCAGCAGCGTAGGTCCGGGGGTTCAGACTGAAGCTTTCTTT. The encoded protein is CASSVGPGVQTEAFF.

The chain has TRBV5-1 and TRBJ2-5; D uncertain. Trimming took off 0 bases at V and 7 bases at J, with 4 bases between the two ends. The CDR3 length is 11 residues. The germline V gene encodes CDR1 SGHRS and CDR2 YFSETQ. CDR3 DNA: TGCGCCAGCAGCTTGGGTCTGACCCAGTACTTC. Translated: CASSLGLTQYF.

The chain links TRBV7-8 to TRBJ2-7, with 8 bases identical to TRBD2. Per germline, CDR1 SGHVS and CDR2 FQNEAQ. V was clipped by 5 bases and J by 7 bases; unmatched bases: 13. This CDR3 is 15 amino acids long. CDR3 protein: CASSPTGTPGGEQYF. For the CDR3, the DNA is TGTGCCAGCAGCCCAACCGGGACACCGGGGGGGGAGCAGTACTTC.

The sample holds a few counts of this clone. V usage is TRBV11-2 and J usage is TRBJ1-1, with D maybe TRBD1 (6 bases). The V gene lost 5 bases and the J gene lost 0 bases, with 13 bases spanning the gap. Germline loops: CDR1 SGHAT, CDR2 FQNNGV. The CDR3 has 15 residues. CDR3 coding DNA: TGTGCCAGCAGCCCAGGACAGAACATGAACACTGAAGCTTTCTTT. It translates to CASSPGQNMNTEAFF. The complete variable domain, with remaining parts taken from reference TRBV11-2 and TRBJ1-1, reads EAGVAQSPRYKIIEKRQSVAFWCNPISGHATLYWYQQILGQGPKLLIQFQNNGVVDDSQLPKDRFSAERLKGVDSTLKIQPAKLEDSAVYLCASSPGQNMNTEAFFGQGTRLTVV.

This clone was recorded only once. The chain uses TRBV11-2 and TRBJ1-1; no firm D call. The length of the CDR3 is 18 residues. Germline CDR1 is SGHAT and CDR2 is FQNNGV. V was shortened by 2 bases and J by 1 base, with 20 bases between the two germline ends. The CDR3 nucleotides are TGTGCCAGCAGCTTACGTGCGACACCTAATCCCGAGAACACTGAAGCTTTCTTT. Protein sequence: CASSLRATPNPENTEAFF.

CDR3 coding DNA: TGTGCCAGCAGGCCAGCGGGGGGCGTGAACACTGAAGCTTTCTTT. It translates to CASRPAGGVNTEAFF. The V gene is TRBV28, the J gene TRBJ1-1; D perhaps matches TRBD1 (6 bases). V shed 6 bases and J shed 0 bases, with 14 bases lying between them. This CDR3 is 15 amino acids long. The germline CDR1 and CDR2 sequences are MDHEN and SYDVKM.

The V and J genes are TRBV28 and TRBJ2-5; 7 nucleotides line up with TRBD2. V shed 4 bases and J 1 base; nucleotides not matched to a gene: 9. Germline-derived CDR1 and CDR2 are MDHEN and SYDVKM. This CDR3 has 16 residues. The CDR3 sequence is CASSSPRRGSQETQYF. In nucleotides, the CDR3 is TGTGCCAGCAGTTCCCCCCGGCGGGGGAGCCAAGAGACCCAGTACTTC. The whole variable domain, remainder taken from reference TRBV28 and TRBJ2-5, is DVKVTQSSRYLVKRTGEKVFLECVQDMDHENMFWYRQDPGLGLRLIYFSYDVKMKEKGDIPEGYSVSREKKERFSLILESASTNQTSMYLCASSSPRRGSQETQYFGPGTRLLVL.

The rearrangement joins TRBV4-3 to TRBJ1-2; 10 bases match TRBD1. V lost 2 bases, J lost 2 bases, and 5 bases stayed unmatched. This CDR3 contains 16 residues. Germline V CDR1 and CDR2: LGHNA, YSLEER. The CDR3 region is CASSQLTGGANYGYTF. The DNA for the CDR3 is TGCGCCAGCAGCCAACTGACAGGGGGCGCGAACTATGGCTACACCTTC.